The subject of this entry is one T cell receptor beta chain. The CDR3 sequence is 13 residues long. The ends lost 1 base at V and 16 bases at J; junction bases unmatched: 9. CDR1 SGHRS and CDR2 YFSETQ come from the germline V gene. Produced via immunoSEQ multiplex PCR; TCRdb's table is partial and in-frame only. The sample records about 8,100 clones, 65% to 80% being singletons. The data are from a study of graft-versus-host responses after intestinal transplantation. From the graft tissue, intraepithelial and lamina propria lymphocytes were released through processing. The chain recombines TRBV5-1 with TRBJ2-1, with 9 bases aligning to TRBD2. The sample was ileum tissue, taken about 450 days after transplant. This clonotype originated in a human patient who received an intestinal transplant, so some T cells may come from the graft donor. CDR3 region: CASSLTGERGVFF. In DNA form, the CDR3 reads TGCGCCAGCAGCTTGACAGGGGAGCGGGGGGTTTTCTTC.